This T cell receptor (beta chain) was profiled in a study of cytotoxic CD8 clonotypes in ibrutinib-treated CLL. Study summary: By median around 74 months, roughly 12 had progressed and about 15 stayed remitted; responses had been 2 complete and 24 partial.

This clone has just one count. The CDR3 has 15 amino acids. V was clipped by 7 bases and J by 2 bases; unmatched bases: 7. The germline gives CDR1 MNHEY, CDR2 SVGAGI. Cryopreserved PBMCs were the source of around 2 micrograms of genomic DNA, which went to TCR beta libraries. TCRdb's copy holds only in-frame clones and misses some; the assay was immunoSEQ multiplex PCR. The data contain 200,000 to 250,000 clones, under 75% of them singletons. J is TRBJ2-5 and V is TRBV6-5; 10 bases agree with TRBD2. The TCR was taken from a human donor with chronic lymphocytic leukemia. The sequencing used PBMCs, collected after 24 months of ibrutinib treatment. CDR3 residues: CASTKTSGPQETQYF. CDR3 sequence (DNA): TGTGCCAGCACCAAGACTAGCGGGCCTCAAGAGACCCAGTACTTC.